The 3 T cell receptor beta chains reported below all come from one sample, sequenced in a study of cytomegalovirus exposure and HLA in healthy donors. PCR used 60 Vbeta primers and 13 Jbeta primers. Sequenced by immunoSEQ multiplex PCR; TCRdb stores in-frame clones only, minus some. The sample has some 180,000 clones, roughly four fifths seen once. Sample: PBMCs. These receptor sequences come from a man in his thirties or forties in good health and CMV-seronegative.

This chain links TRBV15 with TRBJ2-1; tentatively, D is TRBD2 (5 bases). CDR3 size: 15 residues. V lost 0 bases and J 0 bases, leaving 6 bases between the germline ends. Germline assignment: CDR1 LNHNV and CDR2 YYDKDF (reference sequence). The CDR3 nucleotides read TGTGCCACCAGCAGAGATCGGGACTCCTACAATGAGCAGTTCTTC. Translating it yields CATSRDRDSYNEQFF.

The chain is built from TRBV7-9 and TRBJ2-1; the D gene is possibly TRBD2 (5 bases). This CDR3 comprises 13 residues. Between the trimmed V and J ends, which lost 3 bases and 9 bases, there was a span of 12 bases. Germline CDR1 is SEHNR and CDR2 is FQNEAQ (reference sequence). This chain's CDR3 is CASSLAGNGEQFF. The CDR3 coding sequence is TGTGCCAGCAGCTTGGCCGGGAATGGTGAGCAGTTCTTC.

This clone has just a few counts. The genes are TRBV29-1 and TRBJ1-2; 9 nucleotides agree with TRBD1. The CDR3 consists of 12 residues. Germline CDR1 SQVTM, CDR2 ANQGSEA. V trimming: 4 bases; J trimming: 6 bases; junction bases outside the gene matches: 3. DNA of the CDR3: TGCAGCGTTGGAACAGGGGGCCATGGCTACACCTTC. This translates into CSVGTGGHGYTF.